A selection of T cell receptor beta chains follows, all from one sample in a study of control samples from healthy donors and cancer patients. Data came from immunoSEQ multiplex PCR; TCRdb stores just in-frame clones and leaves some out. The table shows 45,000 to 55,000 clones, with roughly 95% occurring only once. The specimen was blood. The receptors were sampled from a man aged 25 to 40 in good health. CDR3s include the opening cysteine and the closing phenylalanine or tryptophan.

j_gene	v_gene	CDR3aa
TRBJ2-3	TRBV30	CAWSGSDFSTDTQYF
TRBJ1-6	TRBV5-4	CASSQGGSPLHF
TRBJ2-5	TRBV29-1	CSVGHVRETQYF
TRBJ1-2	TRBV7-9	CASSSGQAMIYGYTF
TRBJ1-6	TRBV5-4	CASSLGGAPNNSPLHF
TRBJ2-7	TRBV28	CASSLSGSEYEQYF
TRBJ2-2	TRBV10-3	CAISASNTGELFF
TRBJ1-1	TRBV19	CASSPLPSAMNTEAFF
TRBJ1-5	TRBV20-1	CSASRGNQPQHF
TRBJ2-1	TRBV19	CASSIGRESYNEQFF
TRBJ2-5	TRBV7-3	CASWGRGGTRQETQYF
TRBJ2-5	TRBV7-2	CASSLVAGVQTQYF
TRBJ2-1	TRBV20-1	CSASREGSGQFF
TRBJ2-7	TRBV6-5	CASSYFGVSSYEQYF
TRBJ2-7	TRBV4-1	CASSQDWGSGRKYF
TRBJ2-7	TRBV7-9	CASSLMGGPHEQYF